This entry is about one T cell receptor (beta chain). Its matching antigen is unknown. The PCR employed 60 Vbeta primers together with 13 Jbeta primers. The protocol was immunoSEQ multiplex PCR, while the TCRdb copy is restricted to in-frame clones and leaves out a portion. This sample yields some 200,000 clones, of which over 75% are seen a single time; roughly 0.095% belongs to the top ten. The data were obtained in a study of cytomegalovirus exposure and HLA in healthy donors. Overall study findings and caveats: As a later analysis revealed, the rate of TCR association differed by HLA locus, with DRB1 most and HLA-C fewest.

This clonotype was obtained from a boy aged 2 to 10 in good health and CMV-seronegative. The sample consisted of PBMCs.

The CDR3 reads CASSPLGGVTDTQYF. In DNA, the CDR3 is TGTGCCAGCAGTCCCCTCGGAGGGGTGACAGATACGCAGTATTTT. V gene TRBV7-3 combines with J gene TRBJ2-3, with D maybe TRBD2 (6 bases). Germline CDR1 is SGHTA and CDR2 is FQGTGA. The CDR3 totals 15 residues. With 6 bases removed from V and 3 bases from J, the gap between germline ends came to 16 bases.